The TCR beta chain described here comes from a study of blood T cell repertoires in COVID-19. Some clones are missing from TCRdb's copy, which holds only in-frame ones; the method was immunoSEQ multiplex PCR. Of around 250,000 clones in the sample, around four fifths are singletons; the top ten hold less than 6%. The V gene end was trimmed by 2 bases and the J gene end by 5 bases; junction bases not matched to a gene: 6. The CDR3 is 14 amino acids. Looked up from germline, CDR1 is SGHRS and CDR2 is YFSETQ. Sequences were obtained from peripheral blood. The V and J genes are TRBV5-1 and TRBJ2-7, with TRBD1 matching 8 bases. This sequence originates from a man between 60 and 75 years old who had recovered from COVID-19. In nucleotides, the CDR3 is TGCGCCAGCAGCTTTGGACAGGGATTTGACGAGCAGTACTTC. This codes for CASSFGQGFDEQYF.